This T cell receptor beta chain stems from a study of T cells expressing NK-cell markers. About the study: Among eight sequenced donors, seven carried HCMV seropositivity while one was seronegative.

Germline loops: CDR1 SNHLY, CDR2 FYNNEI. The CDR3 consists of 17 residues. TCRdb reprocessed the 5' RACE reads and keeps a single row for each CDR3 protein, giving no DNA. The sample holds 350,000 to 450,000 distinct CDR3 sequences. The sequenced material came from blood T cells: a sorted CD56 or NKG2C T cell subset, CD4+ or CD8+ T cells, or bulk PBMC T cells (not recorded which). This TCR came from a man between 18 and 69 years old in good health. This chain joins TRBV2 and TRBJ1-5; no DNA is available, so the TRBD1 call from TCRdb remains unchecked. CDR3 sequence: CASSEEGSYVTNQPQHF.